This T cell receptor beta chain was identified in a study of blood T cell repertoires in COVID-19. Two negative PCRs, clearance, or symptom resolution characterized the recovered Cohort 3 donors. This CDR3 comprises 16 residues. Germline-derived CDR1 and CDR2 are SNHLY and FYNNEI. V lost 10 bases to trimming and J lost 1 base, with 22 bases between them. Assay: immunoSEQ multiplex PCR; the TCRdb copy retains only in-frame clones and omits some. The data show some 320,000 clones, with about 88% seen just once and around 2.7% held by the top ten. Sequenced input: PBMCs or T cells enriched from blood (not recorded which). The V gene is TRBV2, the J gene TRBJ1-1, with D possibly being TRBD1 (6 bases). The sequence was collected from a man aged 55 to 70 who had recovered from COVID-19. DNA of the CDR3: TGTGCCACCAAGTCGGGAGGGGGACACCGGAACACTGAAGCTTTCTTT. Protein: CATKSGGGHRNTEAFF.